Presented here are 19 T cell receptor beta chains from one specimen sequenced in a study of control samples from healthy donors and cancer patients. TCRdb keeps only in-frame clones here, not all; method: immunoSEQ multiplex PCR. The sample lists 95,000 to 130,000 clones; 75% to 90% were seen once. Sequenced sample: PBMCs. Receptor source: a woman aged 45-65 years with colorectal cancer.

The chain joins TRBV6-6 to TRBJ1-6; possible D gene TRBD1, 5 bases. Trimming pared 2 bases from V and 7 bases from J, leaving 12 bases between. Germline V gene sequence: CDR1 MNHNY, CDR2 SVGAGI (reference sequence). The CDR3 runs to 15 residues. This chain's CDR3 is CASSYQDRLNSPLHF. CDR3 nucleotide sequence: TGTGCCAGCAGTTACCAAGACAGACTGAATTCACCCCTCCACTTT.

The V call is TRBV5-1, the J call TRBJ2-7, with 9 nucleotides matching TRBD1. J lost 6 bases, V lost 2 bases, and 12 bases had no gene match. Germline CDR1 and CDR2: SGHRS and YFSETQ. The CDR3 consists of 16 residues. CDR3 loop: CASSFLGTGPLSEQYF. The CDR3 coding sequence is TGCGCCAGCAGCTTTCTCGGGACAGGGCCCCTCTCCGAGCAGTACTTC.

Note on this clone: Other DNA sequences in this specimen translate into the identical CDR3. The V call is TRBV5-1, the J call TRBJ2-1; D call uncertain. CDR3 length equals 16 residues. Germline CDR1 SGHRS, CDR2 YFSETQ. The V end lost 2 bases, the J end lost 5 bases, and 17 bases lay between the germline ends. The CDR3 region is CASSFPTPDPDNEQFF. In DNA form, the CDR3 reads TGCGCCAGCAGCTTCCCAACGCCGGACCCAGACAATGAGCAGTTCTTC.

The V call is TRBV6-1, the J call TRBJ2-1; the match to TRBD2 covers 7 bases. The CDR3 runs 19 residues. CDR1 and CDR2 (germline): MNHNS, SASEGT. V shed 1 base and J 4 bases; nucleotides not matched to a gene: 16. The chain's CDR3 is CASSEGAMVAGAIYNEQFF. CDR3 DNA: TGTGCCAGCAGTGAAGGCGCGATGGTAGCGGGCGCGATATACAATGAGCAGTTCTTC.

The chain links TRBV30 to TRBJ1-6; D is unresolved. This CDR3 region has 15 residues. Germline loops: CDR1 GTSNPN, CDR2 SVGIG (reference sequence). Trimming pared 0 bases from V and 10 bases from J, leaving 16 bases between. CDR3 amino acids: CAWSVSKGYGSPLHF. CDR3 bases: TGTGCCTGGAGTGTATCCAAAGGGTATGGATCACCCCTCCACTTT.

In DNA form, the CDR3 reads TGTGCCAGCACCTACAGGGGCTATGGCTACACCTTC. Protein: CASTYRGYGYTF. The chain has TRBV12-3 or TRBV12-4 and TRBJ1-2; 7 bases align to TRBD1. J gave up 4 bases and V 7 bases, and 3 bases lay outside the gene matches. The CDR3 runs 12 residues.

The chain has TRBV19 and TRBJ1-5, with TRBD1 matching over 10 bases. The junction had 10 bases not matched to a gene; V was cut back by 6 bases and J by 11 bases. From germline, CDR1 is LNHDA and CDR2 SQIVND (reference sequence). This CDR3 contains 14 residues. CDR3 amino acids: CASSQVRQGAAQHF. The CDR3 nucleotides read TGTGCCAGTAGCCAAGTAAGACAGGGGGCGGCCCAGCATTTT.

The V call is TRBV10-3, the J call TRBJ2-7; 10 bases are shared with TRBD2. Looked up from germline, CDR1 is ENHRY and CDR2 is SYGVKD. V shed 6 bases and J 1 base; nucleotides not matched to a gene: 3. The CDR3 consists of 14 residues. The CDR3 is CAIRERGGSYEQYF. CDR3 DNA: TGTGCCATCAGGGAGCGGGGGGGTTCCTACGAGCAGTACTTC.

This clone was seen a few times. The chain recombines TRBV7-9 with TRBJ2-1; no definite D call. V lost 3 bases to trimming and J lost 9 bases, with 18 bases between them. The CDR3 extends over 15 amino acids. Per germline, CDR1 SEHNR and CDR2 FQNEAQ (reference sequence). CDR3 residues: CASSFPPPGSGEQFF. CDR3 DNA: TGTGCCAGCAGCTTCCCCCCCCCAGGTTCAGGTGAGCAGTTCTTC.

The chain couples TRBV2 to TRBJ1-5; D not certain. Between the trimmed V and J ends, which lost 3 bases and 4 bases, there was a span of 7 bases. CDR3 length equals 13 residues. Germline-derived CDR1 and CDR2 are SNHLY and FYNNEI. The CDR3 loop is CASSEEGNQPQHF. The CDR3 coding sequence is TGTGCCAGCAGTGAGGAAGGGAATCAGCCCCAGCATTTT.

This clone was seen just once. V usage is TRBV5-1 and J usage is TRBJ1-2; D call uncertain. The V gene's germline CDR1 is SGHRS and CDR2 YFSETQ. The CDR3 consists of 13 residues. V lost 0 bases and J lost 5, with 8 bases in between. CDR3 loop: CASSLGGDYGYTF. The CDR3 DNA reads TGCGCCAGCAGCTTGGGGGGAGATTATGGCTACACCTTC.

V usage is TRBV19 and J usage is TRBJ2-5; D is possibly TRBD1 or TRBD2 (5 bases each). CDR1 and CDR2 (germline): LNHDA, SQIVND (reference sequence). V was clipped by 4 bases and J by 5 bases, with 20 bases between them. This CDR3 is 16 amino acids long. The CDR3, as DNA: TGTGCCAGTAGTAATAGGGCAGGCATGAGGGGTGAGACCCAGTACTTC. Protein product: CASSNRAGMRGETQYF.

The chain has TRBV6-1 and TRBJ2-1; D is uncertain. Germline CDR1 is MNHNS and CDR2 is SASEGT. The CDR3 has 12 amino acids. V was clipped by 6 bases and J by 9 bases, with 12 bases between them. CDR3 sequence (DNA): TGTGCCAGCAGCCCCAGGCGCTTTGAGCAGTTCTTC. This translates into CASSPRRFEQFF.

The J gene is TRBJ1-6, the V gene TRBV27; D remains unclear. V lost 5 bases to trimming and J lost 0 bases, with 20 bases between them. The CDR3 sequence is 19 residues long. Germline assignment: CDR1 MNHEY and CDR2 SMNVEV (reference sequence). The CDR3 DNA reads TGTGCCAGCAGTGCCAAACAGTTGAGGCCGAGCTCCTATAATTCACCCCTCCACTTT. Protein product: CASSAKQLRPSSYNSPLHF.

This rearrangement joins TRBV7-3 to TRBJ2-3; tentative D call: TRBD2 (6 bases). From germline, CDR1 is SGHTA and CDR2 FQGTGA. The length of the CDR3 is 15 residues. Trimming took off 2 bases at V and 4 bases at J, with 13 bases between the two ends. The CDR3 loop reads CASSLVAGPPDTQYF. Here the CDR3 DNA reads TGTGCCAGCAGCTTAGTTGCGGGGCCACCAGATACGCAGTATTTT.

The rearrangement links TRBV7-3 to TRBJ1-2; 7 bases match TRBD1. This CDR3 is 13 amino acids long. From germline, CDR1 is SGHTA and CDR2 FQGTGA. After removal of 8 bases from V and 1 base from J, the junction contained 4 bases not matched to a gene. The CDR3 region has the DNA TGTGCCAGCTCTCAGGGGGGTAACTATGGCTACACCTTC. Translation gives CASSQGGNYGYTF.

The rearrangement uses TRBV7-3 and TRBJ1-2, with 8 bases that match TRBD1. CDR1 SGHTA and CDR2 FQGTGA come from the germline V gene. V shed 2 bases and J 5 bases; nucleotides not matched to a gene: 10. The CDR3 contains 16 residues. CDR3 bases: TGTGCCAGCAGCTTAGTCCCAGGGGGCGCAGGGTATGGCTACACCTTC. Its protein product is CASSLVPGGAGYGYTF.

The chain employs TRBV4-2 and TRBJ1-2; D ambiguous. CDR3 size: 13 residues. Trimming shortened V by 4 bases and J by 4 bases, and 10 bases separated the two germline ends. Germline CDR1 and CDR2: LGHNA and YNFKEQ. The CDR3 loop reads CASSPSKTYGYTF. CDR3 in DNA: TGTGCCAGCAGCCCCAGCAAGACCTATGGCTACACCTTC.

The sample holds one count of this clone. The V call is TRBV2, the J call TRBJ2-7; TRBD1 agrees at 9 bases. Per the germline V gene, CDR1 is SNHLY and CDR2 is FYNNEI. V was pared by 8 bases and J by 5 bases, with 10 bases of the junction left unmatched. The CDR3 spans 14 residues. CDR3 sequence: CASRPGTGINEQYF. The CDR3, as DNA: TGTGCCAGCCGGCCCGGGACAGGGATTAACGAGCAGTACTTC.